The text below deals with one T cell receptor (beta chain). The data originate from a study of blood T cell repertoires in COVID-19. Overall study: Sites in the United States, Italy and Spain provided acute and convalescent COVID-19 samples. PBMCs, B-cell-depleted T cells, or T cells provided the cDNA or gDNA that made up the material.

As handled by the study authors: Researchers report that nucleated cell counts were estimated from reference gene primer amplification. TCRdb's table, derived via immunoSEQ multiplex PCR, lists solely in-frame clones and lacks some. V and J calls and clone size are as listed in that table; D and trimming were resolved from the DNA. Of about 87,000 clones listed, roughly 86% are singletons. The CDR3 length is 14 residues. The junction had 5 bases not matched to a gene; V was cut back by 6 bases and J by 1 base. Germline V gene lookup returns CDR1 SQVTM and CDR2 ANQGSEA. Sample: peripheral blood. The TCR was taken from a man between 40 and 49 years old with acute or convalescent COVID-19. The chain links TRBV29-1 to TRBJ1-2, with 10 bases that match TRBD1. The CDR3 DNA follows: TGCAGCGTACACGGACAGGGGGATAACTATGGCTACACCTTC. Translation: CSVHGQGDNYGYTF.